What follows describes a single T cell receptor (beta chain). The antigen is unknown. Clones were read by immunoSEQ multiplex PCR, and TCRdb kept only the in-frame ones, dropping some. Of 4,500 to 7,000 clones in the sample, more than 60% were seen once. Looked up from germline, CDR1 is LNHDA and CDR2 is SQIVND (reference sequence). This CDR3 region has 15 residues. Trimming took off 6 bases at V and 0 bases at J, with 12 bases between the two ends. The data derive from a study of CD8 T cell repertoires and HIV-1 epitope variants. At the level of the study: Tested: three Gag epitope families, Nef HW9 and YT9. T cells were cultured for approximately ten days with cytokines added on days 3 and 7. Enriched T cells were co-cultured with equal autologous T cell-negative cells.

Study results and caveats: Only beta chains were identified, marking proliferation to antigen, not function.

V gene TRBV19 combines with J gene TRBJ1-5, with a weak D call TRBD1 (6 bases). The receptor was isolated from a male donor with HIV. The material sequenced was cultured CD8+ T cells derived from PBMCs. In nucleotides, the CDR3 is TGTGCCAGTAGCCCCGACAGGATTAGCAATCAGCCCCAGCATTTT. Protein: CASSPDRISNQPQHF.